This TCR beta chain was observed in a study of T-cell reconstitution after alpha-beta-depleted transplantation in children (dated by TCRdb to the mid-2010s). Turning to the overall study: T-cell immune reconstitution after TCRalphabeta/CD19-depleted allogeneic hematopoietic cell transplantation in children was quantitatively tracked in the study by means of TCR repertoire profiling.

Library generation was performed with PCR. Reads for this sample came from an Illumina HiSeq 2500. Molecular barcoding was employed in the preparation of TCR libraries, with unique molecular identifiers being used to normalize TCRbeta repertoire quantification. TCRdb reprocessed the public reads (quality trimming at Q25 with fastp, clone calling with MiXCR) and kept in-frame beta chains. CDR3 protein duplicates are merged, each entry listing the most common genes and DNA. The table for this sample lists over 200,000 distinct CDR3 sequences; about 9.5% of them were counted only once. The ten largest account for 5% to 7% of the sample. The junction shows trimming of 6 bases on V and 6 bases on J, plus 19 bases between the germline ends. CDR3 length: 15 amino acids, cysteine to phenylalanine. The sequence is cut down to CDR3 DNA, 45 bases in frame from base 1. The CDR1 and CDR2 encoded by the germline V gene are MRHNA and SNTAGT.

This clonotype was observed a few times. The antigen this receptor binds is unknown. There are no base qualities to consult, and no much larger clone falls within one base. The chain employs TRBV6-4 and TRBJ2-3; the D match is possibly TRBD1 or TRBD2, with 5 bases aligned in each. This material consisted of PBMCs from the stem cell graft donor, taken from the stem cell graft. The sequence came from a human donor who donated a stem cell graft to a child with acute lymphoblastic leukemia. The CDR3 protein sequence reads: CASSAGTEWADTQYF. The DNA is as follows: TGTGCCAGCAGCGCCGGGACGGAATGGGCCGATACGCAGTATTTT.